This T cell receptor beta chain is from a study of shared clonotypes between healthy human individuals. Background on the study: Researchers drew samples from a couple of women and a few men aged 18 to 49. The study used three CD4 naive, three CD4 memory, two CD8 naive and one CD8 memory plate per donor. Study results and caveats: All-four-donor shared clonotypes had higher generation probabilities than non-shared clonotypes did. Larger richness was generally estimated for naive than memory subsets.

Of note for this clone: Its antigen is currently unknown.

Profiled with immunoSEQ multiplex PCR; TCRdb holds only in-frame clones, not every one. The sample records roughly 2.2 million clones, approximately 95% being singletons. Germline loops: CDR1 SNHLY, CDR2 FYNNEI. V was clipped by 6 bases and J by 2 bases, with 14 bases between them. The CDR3 is 14 residues long. This clonotype originated in a man aged 18 to 29 in good health. Some clones in this sample may be carry-over from other donors' samples. Source material: naive CD4+ T cells from PBMCs. Subset meaning: CD45RA+ positively selected. The chain joins TRBV2 to TRBJ2-7; TRBD2 might be the D (6 bases). CDR3 bases: TGTGCCAGCAGCGCGGGGCAGAAAACCTACGAGCAGTACTTC. Translation gives CASSAGQKTYEQYF.